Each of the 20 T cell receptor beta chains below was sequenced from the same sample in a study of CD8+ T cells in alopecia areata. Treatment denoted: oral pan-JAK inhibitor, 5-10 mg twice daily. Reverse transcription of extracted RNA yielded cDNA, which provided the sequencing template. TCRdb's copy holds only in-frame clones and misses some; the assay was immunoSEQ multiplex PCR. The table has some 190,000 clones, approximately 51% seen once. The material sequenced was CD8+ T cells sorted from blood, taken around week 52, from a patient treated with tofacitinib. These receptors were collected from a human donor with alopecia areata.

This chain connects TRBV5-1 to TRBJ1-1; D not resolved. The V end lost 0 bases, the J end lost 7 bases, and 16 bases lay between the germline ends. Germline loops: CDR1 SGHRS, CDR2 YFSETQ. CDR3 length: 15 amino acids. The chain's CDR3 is CASSLDRRPGGEAFF. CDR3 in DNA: TGCGCCAGCAGCTTGGATCGTCGACCCGGCGGTGAAGCTTTCTTT.

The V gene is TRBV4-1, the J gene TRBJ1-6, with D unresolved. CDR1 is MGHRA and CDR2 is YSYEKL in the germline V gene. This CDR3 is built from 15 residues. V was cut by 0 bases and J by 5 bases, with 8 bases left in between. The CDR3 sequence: CASSQDLKDNSPLHF. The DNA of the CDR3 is TGCGCCAGCAGCCAAGATCTTAAGGATAATTCACCCCTCCACTTT.

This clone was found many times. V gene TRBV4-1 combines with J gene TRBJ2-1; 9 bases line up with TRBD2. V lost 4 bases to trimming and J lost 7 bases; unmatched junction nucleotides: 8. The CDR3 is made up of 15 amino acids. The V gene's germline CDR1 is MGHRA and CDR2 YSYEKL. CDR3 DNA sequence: TGCGCCAGCAGCCCGAACAGCGGGGGGACGAATGAGCAGTTCTTC. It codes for CASSPNSGGTNEQFF.

CDR3 bases: TGTGCCAGCATGACCACTGGGGGAGTTAATACGCAGTATTTT. Translated, it gives CASMTTGGVNTQYF. This chain uses TRBV6-5 with TRBJ2-3; D assignment may be TRBD1 or TRBD2 (5 bases each). The CDR3 runs 14 residues. Germline CDR1 MNHEY, CDR2 SVGAGI. V lost 7 bases to trimming and J lost 7 bases, with 18 bases between them.

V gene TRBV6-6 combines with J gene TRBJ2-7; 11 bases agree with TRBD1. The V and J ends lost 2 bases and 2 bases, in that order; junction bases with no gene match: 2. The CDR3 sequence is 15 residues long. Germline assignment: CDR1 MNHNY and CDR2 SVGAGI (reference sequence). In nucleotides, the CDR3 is TGTGCCAGCAGTTACCCGGGACAGGGGGCCTACGAGCAGTACTTC. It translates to CASSYPGQGAYEQYF.

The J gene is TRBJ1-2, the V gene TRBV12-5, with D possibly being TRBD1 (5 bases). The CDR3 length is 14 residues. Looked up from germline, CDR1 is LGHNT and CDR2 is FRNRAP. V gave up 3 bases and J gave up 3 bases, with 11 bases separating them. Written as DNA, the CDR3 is TGTGCTAGTGGTTTAGCAGGGTTTGACTATGGCTACACCTTC. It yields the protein CASGLAGFDYGYTF. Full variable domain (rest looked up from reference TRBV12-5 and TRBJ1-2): DARVTQTPRHKVTEMGQEVTMRCQPILGHNTVFWYRQTMMQGLELLAYFRNRAPLDDSGMPKDRFSAEMPDATLATLKIQPSEPRDSAVYFCASGLAGFDYGYTFGSGTRLTVV.

The CDR3: CASSSPRWGVEAFF. The CDR3 region has the DNA TGTGCCAGCAGTTCCCCTCGTTGGGGGGTTGAAGCTTTCTTT. The gene calls are TRBV6-6 and TRBJ1-1; tentatively, D is TRBD1 (5 bases). CDR3 size: 14 residues. In germline, CDR1 is MNHNY, CDR2 SVGAGI (reference sequence). V lost 4 bases, J lost 7 bases, and 16 bases lay in between.

The CDR3 DNA reads as TGTGCCTGGAGTTGGGGCACGAACACTGAAGCTTTCTTT. Translated: CAWSWGTNTEAFF. The V gene is TRBV30, the J gene TRBJ1-1; perhaps TRBD1 as D (5 bases). The germline V gene encodes CDR1 GTSNPN and CDR2 SVGIG (reference sequence). The CDR3 is 13 residues long. The germline V and J ends were trimmed by 2 bases and 1 base, with 8 bases remaining between them. The entire variable domain, with the rest obtained from reference TRBV30 and TRBJ1-1, is as follows: SQTIHQWPATLVQPVGSPLSLECTVEGTSNPNLYWYRQAAGRGLQLLFYSVGIGQISSEVPQNLSASRPQDRQFILSSKKLLLSDSGFYLCAWSWGTNTEAFFGQGTRLTVV.

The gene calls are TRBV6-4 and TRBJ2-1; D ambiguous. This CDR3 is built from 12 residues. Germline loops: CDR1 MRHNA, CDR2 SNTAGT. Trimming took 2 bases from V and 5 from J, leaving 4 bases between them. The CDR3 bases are TGTGCCAGCAGTGACCGGGACAATGAGCAGTTCTTC. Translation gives CASSDRDNEQFF.

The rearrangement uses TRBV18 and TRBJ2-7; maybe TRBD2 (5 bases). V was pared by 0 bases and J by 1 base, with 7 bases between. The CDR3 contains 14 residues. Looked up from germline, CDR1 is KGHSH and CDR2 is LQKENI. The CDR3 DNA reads TGTGCCAGCTCACCACCGGAGGTTTCCTACGAGCAGTACTTC. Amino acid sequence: CASSPPEVSYEQYF.

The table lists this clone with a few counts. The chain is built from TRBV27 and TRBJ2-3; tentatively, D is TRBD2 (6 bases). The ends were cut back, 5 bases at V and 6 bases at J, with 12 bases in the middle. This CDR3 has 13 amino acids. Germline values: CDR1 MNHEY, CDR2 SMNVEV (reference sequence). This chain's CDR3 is CASSLQAGDTQYF. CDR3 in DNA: TGTGCCAGCAGTCTCCAGGCGGGGGATACGCAGTATTTT.

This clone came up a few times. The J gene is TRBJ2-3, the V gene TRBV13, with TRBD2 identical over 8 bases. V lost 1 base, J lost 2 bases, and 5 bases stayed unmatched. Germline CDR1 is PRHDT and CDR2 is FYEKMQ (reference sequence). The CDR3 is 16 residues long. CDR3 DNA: TGTGCCAGCAGCTTAGAGTCAGCGGGGGTCACAGATACGCAGTATTTT. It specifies CASSLESAGVTDTQYF.

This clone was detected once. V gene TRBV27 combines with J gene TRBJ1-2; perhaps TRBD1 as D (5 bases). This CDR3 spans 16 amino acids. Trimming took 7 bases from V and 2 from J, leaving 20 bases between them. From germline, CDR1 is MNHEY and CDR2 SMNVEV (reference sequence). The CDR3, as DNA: TGTGCCAGCACCCCCAGTGCGGGGGAGGCGAACTATGGCTACACCTTC. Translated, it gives CASTPSAGEANYGYTF.

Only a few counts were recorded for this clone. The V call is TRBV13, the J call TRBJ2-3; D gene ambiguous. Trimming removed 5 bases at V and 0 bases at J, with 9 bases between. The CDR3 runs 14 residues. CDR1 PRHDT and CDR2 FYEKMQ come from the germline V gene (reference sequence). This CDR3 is CASSPGSSTDTQYF. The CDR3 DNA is TGTGCCAGCAGCCCTGGATCTAGCACAGATACGCAGTATTTT. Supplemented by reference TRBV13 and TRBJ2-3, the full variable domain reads AAGVIQSPRHLIKEKRETATLKCYPIPRHDTVYWYQQGPGQDPQFLISFYEKMQSDKGSIPDRFSAQQFSDYHSELNMSSLELGDSALYFCASSPGSSTDTQYFGPGTRLTVL.

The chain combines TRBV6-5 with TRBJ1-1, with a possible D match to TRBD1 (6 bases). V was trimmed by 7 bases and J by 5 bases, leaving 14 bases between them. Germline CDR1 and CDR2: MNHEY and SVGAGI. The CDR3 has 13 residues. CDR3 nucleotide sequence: TGTGCCAGCACCCGCGACAGGCTGACTGAAGCTTTCTTT. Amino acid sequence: CASTRDRLTEAFF.

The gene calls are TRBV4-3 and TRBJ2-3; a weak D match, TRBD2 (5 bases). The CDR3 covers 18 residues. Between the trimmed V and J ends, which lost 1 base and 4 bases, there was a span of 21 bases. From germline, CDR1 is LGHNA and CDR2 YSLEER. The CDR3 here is CASSQALIGSEVPDTQYF. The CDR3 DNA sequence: TGCGCCAGCAGCCAAGCTTTGATTGGTAGCGAGGTACCAGATACGCAGTATTTT.

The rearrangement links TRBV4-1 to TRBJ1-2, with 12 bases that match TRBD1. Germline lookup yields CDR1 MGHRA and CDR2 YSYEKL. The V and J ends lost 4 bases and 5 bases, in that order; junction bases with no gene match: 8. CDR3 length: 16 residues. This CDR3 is CASSLIWDRGLYGYTF. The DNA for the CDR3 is TGCGCCAGCAGCCTTATTTGGGACAGGGGGCTGTATGGCTACACCTTC.

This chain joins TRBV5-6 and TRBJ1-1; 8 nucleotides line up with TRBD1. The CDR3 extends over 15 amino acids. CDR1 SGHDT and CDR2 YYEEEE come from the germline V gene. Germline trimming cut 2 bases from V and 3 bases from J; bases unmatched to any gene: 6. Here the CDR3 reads CASSFDWTGYTEAFF. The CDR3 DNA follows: TGTGCCAGCAGCTTCGATTGGACAGGGTACACTGAAGCTTTCTTT.

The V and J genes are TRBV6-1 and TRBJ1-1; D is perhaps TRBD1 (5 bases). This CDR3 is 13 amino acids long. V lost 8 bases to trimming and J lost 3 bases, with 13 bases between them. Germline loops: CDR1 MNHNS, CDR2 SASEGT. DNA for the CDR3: TGTGCCAGCCGGAGGGCGGGGGACACTGAAGCTTTCTTT. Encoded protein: CASRRAGDTEAFF.

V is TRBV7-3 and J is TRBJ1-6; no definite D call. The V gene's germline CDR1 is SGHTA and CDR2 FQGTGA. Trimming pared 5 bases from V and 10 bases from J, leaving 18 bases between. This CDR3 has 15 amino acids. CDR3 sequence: CASSPGVKPGSPLHF. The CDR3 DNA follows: TGTGCCAGCAGCCCCGGAGTCAAACCTGGATCACCCCTCCACTTT.